These 22 T cell receptor beta chains originate from one sample sequenced in a study of blood T cell repertoires in COVID-19. Data came from immunoSEQ multiplex PCR; TCRdb stores just in-frame clones and leaves some out. The sample shows some 150,000 clones, about four fifths of them seen only once. Sample: peripheral blood. The receptor set was obtained from a human donor with acute or convalescent COVID-19. The donor label of this sample is uncertain.

The rearrangement uses TRBV7-6 and TRBJ2-2; 15 nucleotides match TRBD2. The CDR3 extends over 19 amino acids. Germline lookup yields CDR1 SGHVS and CDR2 FNYEAQ. V lost 3 bases, J lost 0 bases, and 5 bases stayed unmatched. The CDR3 region is CASSFYGTSGGSNTGELFF. DNA of the CDR3: TGTGCCAGCAGCTTTTATGGGACTAGCGGGGGGTCGAACACCGGGGAGCTGTTTTTT.

The chain carries TRBV28 and TRBJ2-7, with 12 bases identical to TRBD1. Per the germline V gene, CDR1 is MDHEN and CDR2 is SYDVKM. The CDR3 spans 16 residues. Trimming at V came to 5 bases and at J to 6 bases, leaving 11 bases not matched to a gene. This CDR3 reads CASSPPPGQGAGEQYF. The CDR3 nucleotides are TGTGCCAGCAGTCCCCCTCCGGGACAGGGGGCTGGCGAGCAGTACTTC.

The V and J genes are TRBV18 and TRBJ1-1; 10 bases are a match to TRBD1. V lost 3 bases and J lost 6; bases outside the gene matches: 7. CDR3 length: 15 amino acids. The germline CDR1 and CDR2 sequences are KGHSH and LQKENI. CDR3 DNA: TGTGCCAGCTCACCGGACAGGGGGTTGGTCGCTGAAGCTTTCTTT. Translated: CASSPDRGLVAEAFF.

V gene TRBV5-1 combines with J gene TRBJ2-1, with 8 bases matching TRBD2. The trim removed 5 bases at V and 0 bases at J, leaving 7 bases unmatched. The CDR3 sequence is 16 residues long. CDR1 is SGHRS and CDR2 is YFSETQ in the germline V gene. CDR3 residues: CASRPTSGTSYNEQFF. As DNA, the CDR3 is TGCGCCAGCAGACCTACTAGCGGAACCTCCTACAATGAGCAGTTCTTC.

V is TRBV5-1 and J is TRBJ1-4; D is unresolved. CDR1 is SGHRS and CDR2 is YFSETQ in the germline V gene. V was clipped by 4 bases and J by 8 bases, with 18 bases between them. CDR3 length: 15 amino acids. The CDR3 protein is CASSAVEGFGEKLFF. The CDR3, as DNA: TGCGCCAGCAGCGCCGTGGAGGGTTTCGGCGAAAAACTGTTTTTT.

This clone was found once. The chain is built from TRBV27 and TRBJ2-6; 7 positions agree with TRBD1. This CDR3 is 13 amino acids long. The germline V gene encodes CDR1 MNHEY and CDR2 SMNVEV (reference sequence). With 0 bases clipped from V and 14 bases from J, the junction kept 4 bases outside the gene matches. The CDR3 DNA sequence: TGTGCCAGCAGTTTATCGGGACAGCCTATCCTGACTTTC. Translated: CASSLSGQPILTF.

The rearrangement uses TRBV5-1 and TRBJ1-5, with 8 bases identical to TRBD1. Germline CDR1 reads SGHRS; CDR2 reads YFSETQ. The CDR3 length is 15 residues. With V trimmed by 0 bases and J by 6 bases, 5 bases remained unmatched. This CDR3 reads CASSLDQGAGQPQHF. The CDR3 DNA reads TGCGCCAGCAGCTTGGATCAGGGGGCTGGTCAGCCCCAGCATTTT.

This clone was observed once. The chain carries TRBV7-8 and TRBJ2-5; 9 bases line up with TRBD2. V was pared by 1 base and J by 4 bases, with 13 bases of the junction left unmatched. This CDR3 spans 18 amino acids. The V gene's germline CDR1 is SGHVS and CDR2 FQNEAQ. The CDR3 nucleotides are TGTGCCAGCAGCTTAGTGGTTAGCGGGGGTCTGAAGGGAGAGACCCAGTACTTC. Amino acid sequence: CASSLVVSGGLKGETQYF.

The genes are TRBV5-8 and TRBJ2-3; possible D gene TRBD2, 6 bases. Trimming removed 0 bases at V and 4 bases at J, with 6 bases between. The CDR3 runs 13 residues. Germline V gene lookup returns CDR1 SGHTS and CDR2 YDEGEE. The CDR3 sequence: CASSLGGADTQYF. As DNA, the CDR3 is TGTGCCAGCAGCTTGGGGGGGGCAGATACGCAGTATTTT.

The chain couples TRBV6-5 to TRBJ1-3; unclear D gene. V shed 0 bases and J shed 0 bases, with 9 bases lying between them. CDR1 is MNHEY, CDR2 SVGAGI, per germline. The CDR3 length is 16 residues. CDR3 coding DNA: TGTGCCAGCAGTTACTCGAAGGAGACCTCTGGAAACACCATATATTTT. Residues: CASSYSKETSGNTIYF.

The rearrangement links TRBV5-6 to TRBJ1-1; D may be TRBD1 (5 bases). The germline gives CDR1 SGHDT, CDR2 YYEEEE. There are 14 residues in the CDR3. Trimming cost V 6 bases and J 7 bases, with 19 bases left between them. The CDR3 DNA reads TGTGCCAGCACCCTCACCCGGGGGTACGGTGAAGCTTTCTTT. It translates to CASTLTRGYGEAFF.

This chain joins TRBV4-1 and TRBJ1-6; D might be TRBD1 (6 bases). CDR3 length equals 16 residues. The germline CDR1 and CDR2 sequences are MGHRA and YSYEKL. The V and J ends lost 0 bases and 6 bases respectively, with 12 bases between them. The CDR3, as DNA: TGCGCCAGCAGCCAAGATACGACAGGTCGTAATTCACCCCTCCACTTT. Translation: CASSQDTTGRNSPLHF.

This chain links TRBV7-6 with TRBJ1-1, with D possibly TRBD1 on 5 matching bases. Germline V gene lookup returns CDR1 SGHVS and CDR2 FNYEAQ. This CDR3 has 16 residues. V lost 6 bases and J lost 0, with 17 bases in between. CDR3 sequence (DNA): TGTGCCAGCAGTTCCTTGTCGGGACTGGTGAACACTGAAGCTTTCTTT. It specifies CASSSLSGLVNTEAFF. The full variable domain, with the rest looked up from reference TRBV7-6 and TRBJ1-1, is GAGVSQSPRYKVTKRGQDVALRCDPISGHVSLYWYRQALGQGPEFLTYFNYEAQQDKSGLPNDRFSAERPEGSISTLTIQRTEQRDSAMYRCASSSLSGLVNTEAFFGQGTRLTVV.

The chain is built from TRBV6-5 and TRBJ1-2, with D tentatively TRBD1 (5 bases). Per germline, CDR1 MNHEY and CDR2 SVGAGI. The germline V and J ends were trimmed by 6 bases and 2 bases, with 16 bases remaining between them. The CDR3 runs 15 residues. The CDR3, as DNA: TGTGCCAGCAGCTGGGGGGACGCCCGCAACTATGGCTACACCTTC. It is translated as CASSWGDARNYGYTF.

This clone came up once. The chain carries TRBV2 and TRBJ1-6; the D is unclear. This CDR3 is 15 amino acids long. Trimming pared 5 bases from V and 7 bases from J, leaving 15 bases between. In germline, CDR1 is SNHLY, CDR2 FYNNEI. CDR3 in DNA: TGTGCCAGCAGTTCCCACAACGGGTACAATTCACCCCTCCACTTT. Encoded protein: CASSSHNGYNSPLHF. Full variable domain (missing parts from reference TRBV2 and TRBJ1-6): EPEVTQTPSHQVTQMGQEVILRCVPISNHLYFYWYRQILGQKVEFLVSFYNNEISEKSEIFDDQFSVERPDGSNFTLKIRSTKLEDSAMYFCASSSHNGYNSPLHFGNGTRLTVT.

The V call is TRBV30, the J call TRBJ2-5, with TRBD2 identical over 9 bases. CDR1 GTSNPN and CDR2 SVGIG come from the germline V gene (reference sequence). CDR3 length: 15 amino acids. V was clipped by 1 base and J by 5 bases; unmatched bases: 8. The chain's CDR3 is CAWSDRLAGTETQYF. DNA of the CDR3: TGTGCCTGGAGTGACAGGCTAGCGGGGACGGAGACCCAGTACTTC.

The chain couples TRBV11-1 to TRBJ2-5; tentative D call: TRBD1 (7 bases). Germline V gene lookup returns CDR1 SGHAT and CDR2 FQDESV (reference sequence). V shed 5 bases and J shed 1 base, with 17 bases lying between them. The length of the CDR3 is 16 residues. This chain's CDR3 is CASSPRRQGGQETQYF. CDR3 nucleotide sequence: TGTGCCAGCAGCCCTAGGCGGCAGGGGGGCCAAGAGACCCAGTACTTC.

The V gene is TRBV29-1, the J gene TRBJ1-1, with 8 bases aligning to TRBD1. The CDR3 extends over 16 amino acids. Germline trimming cut 7 bases from V and 5 bases from J; bases unmatched to any gene: 18. Germline-derived CDR1 and CDR2 are SQVTM and ANQGSEA. Written as DNA, the CDR3 is TGCAGCGGTAGAGTCGGTCAGGGGGCTATGAGAACTGAAGCTTTCTTT. Protein sequence: CSGRVGQGAMRTEAFF. The full variable domain, its missing parts supplied by reference TRBV29-1 and TRBJ1-1, is SAVISQKPSRDICQRGTSLTIQCQVDSQVTMMFWYRQQPGQSLTLIATANQGSEATYESGFVIDKFPISRPNLTFSTLTVSNMSPEDSSIYLCSGRVGQGAMRTEAFFGQGTRLTVV.

V and J are TRBV5-4 and TRBJ1-5; the match to TRBD1 covers 9 bases. Unmatched junction bases numbered 9, after V lost 4 bases and J lost 7 bases. This CDR3 is 15 amino acids long. Germline loops: CDR1 SGHNT, CDR2 YYREEE (reference sequence). The CDR3 DNA is TGTGCCAGCAGCGCGGGGACAGGGAGTTCGCAGCCCCAGCATTTT. Its translation: CASSAGTGSSQPQHF.

This clone was counted once. The chain has TRBV5-1 and TRBJ2-2; D gene ambiguous. The germline V gene has CDR1 SGHRS and CDR2 YFSETQ. Trimming stripped 1 base from V and 0 bases from J, with 10 bases between. This CDR3 contains 16 residues. Here the CDR3 DNA reads TGCGCCAGCAGCTTGTTGGTAGGAGCGAACACCGGGGAGCTGTTTTTT. This codes for CASSLLVGANTGELFF.

The J gene is TRBJ2-7, the V gene TRBV23-1; TRBD1 aligns across 9 bases. TRBV23-1 is an open reading frame whose function is uncertain. The CDR3 runs 16 residues. V shed 1 base and J 1 base; nucleotides not matched to a gene: 5. In DNA form, the CDR3 reads TGCGCCAGCAGTCAATTCGGGACAGGGCCTTCCTACGAGCAGTACTTC. Translating it yields CASSQFGTGPSYEQYF.

This clone was recorded a few times. The rearrangement links TRBV24-1 to TRBJ2-1, with D possibly TRBD2 on 7 matching bases. Germline-derived CDR1 and CDR2 are KGHDR and SFDVKD. Trimming took 12 bases from V and 6 from J, leaving 17 bases between them. The CDR3 consists of 13 residues. Here the CDR3 DNA reads TGTGCCGCGGGGGACATAGTCGGCAATGAGCAGTTCTTC. This sequence encodes CAAGDIVGNEQFF.